The 24 T cell receptor beta chains below were found in one sample sequenced in a study of cytomegalovirus exposure and HLA in healthy donors. 60 Vbeta and 13 Jbeta primers were used in PCR. Repertoires were generated with immunoSEQ multiplex PCR, while TCRdb's copy carries only in-frame clones and drops some. The repertoire holds 90,000 to 110,000 clones, with 76% as singletons. Sequencing was performed on PBMCs. The source is a woman in her fifties or sixties in good health and CMV-seropositive.

The chain employs TRBV27 and TRBJ2-5; TRBD2 might be the D (6 bases). The J call may be wrong; the DNA end is better matched by TRBJ2-7. The germline V gene encodes CDR1 MNHEY and CDR2 SMNVEV (reference sequence). This CDR3 has 15 amino acids. The CDR3 nucleotides read TGTGCCAGCAGTTTCCAACCCGGGAGCTCCTACGAGCAGTACTTC. Amino acid sequence: CASSFQPGSSYEQYF.

Note on this clone: Other DNA sequences from this sample encode an identical CDR3 as well. This chain links TRBV19 with TRBJ1-4, with a weak D call TRBD1 (6 bases). CDR1 LNHDA and CDR2 SQIVND come from the germline V gene (reference sequence). CDR3 length: 11 amino acids. V lost 6 bases and J lost 8, with 7 bases in between. CDR3 bases: TGTGCCAGTAGAACAGGGGAAAAACTGTTTTTT. Its translation: CASRTGEKLFF. The variable domain in full, completed from reference TRBV19 and TRBJ1-4, reads DGGITQSPKYLFRKEGQNVTLSCEQNLNHDAMYWYRQDPGQGLRLIYYSQIVNDFQKGDIAEGYSVSREKKESFPLTVTSAQKNPTAFYLCASRTGEKLFFGSGTQLSVL.

This clone was counted only a few times. The rearrangement links TRBV14 to TRBJ1-1; 8 positions agree with TRBD1. This CDR3 spans 12 amino acids. Unmatched junction bases numbered 4, after V lost 3 bases and J lost 10 bases. The germline CDR1 and CDR2 sequences are SGHDN and FVKESK. CDR3 in amino acids: CASSQDREGAFF. The CDR3 nucleotides read TGTGCCAGCAGCCAGGACAGGGAGGGAGCTTTCTTT.

The sample holds one count of this clone. This chain connects TRBV7-9 to TRBJ1-2; D may be TRBD1 (5 bases). The CDR3 runs 15 residues. Trimming left V 6 bases short and J 8 bases short, with 22 bases between. Looked up from germline, CDR1 is SEHNR and CDR2 is FQNEAQ (reference sequence). The CDR3 DNA reads TGTGCCAGCAGTTCTTCAGGGATACTACTATACGGCTACACCTTC. Translating gives CASSSSGILLYGYTF. The entire variable domain, with the rest obtained from reference TRBV7-9 and TRBJ1-2, is as follows: DTGVSQNPRHKITKRGQNVTFRCDPISEHNRLYWYRQTLGQGPEFLTYFQNEAQLEKSRLLSDRFSAERPKGSFSTLEIQRTEQGDSAMYLCASSSSGILLYGYTFGSGTRLTVV.

The chain employs TRBV5-1 and TRBJ1-2, with D uncertain. The CDR3 is 13 residues long. Between the trimmed V and J ends, which lost 4 bases and 8 bases, there was a span of 15 bases. Germline V gene data show CDR1 as SGHRS and CDR2 as YFSETQ. The CDR3 is CASSSGELLGYTF. CDR3 nucleotides: TGCGCCAGCAGCAGCGGGGAACTGTTAGGCTACACCTTC.

In DNA form, the CDR3 reads TGTGCCAGTAGTATACAGGGCGAGTCACCCCTCCACTTT. It specifies CASSIQGESPLHF. The chain couples TRBV19 to TRBJ1-6, with D possibly matching TRBD1 (5 bases). With 2 bases removed from V and 10 bases from J, the gap between germline ends came to 9 bases. The CDR3 is 13 amino acids. Germline assignment: CDR1 LNHDA and CDR2 SQIVND (reference sequence).

The chain couples TRBV5-6 to TRBJ1-2; TRBD1 matches at 10 bases. V lost 4 bases, J lost 7 bases, and 4 bases stayed unmatched. Germline V gene sequence: CDR1 SGHDT, CDR2 YYEEEE. The CDR3 extends over 13 amino acids. CDR3 protein: CASSIDRGLGYTF. As DNA, the CDR3 is TGTGCCAGCAGCATTGACAGGGGGCTTGGCTACACCTTC.

This sequence joins TRBV7-8 and TRBJ2-3, with 10 bases fitting TRBD2. V shed 2 bases and J 3 bases; nucleotides not matched to a gene: 11. Germline CDR1 reads SGHVS; CDR2 reads FQNEAQ. The CDR3 consists of 18 residues. The CDR3 coding sequence is TGTGCCAGCAGCTTATATGGGGCTAGCGGGAGTAGAACAGATACGCAGTATTTT. Translation gives CASSLYGASGSRTDTQYF. Full variable domain (outside the CDR3, taken from reference TRBV7-8 and TRBJ2-3): GAGVSQSPRYKVAKRGQDVALRCDPISGHVSLFWYQQALGQGPEFLTYFQNEAQLDKSGLPSDRFFAERPEGSVSTLKIQRTQQEDSAVYLCASSLYGASGSRTDTQYFGPGTRLTVL.

This clone was recorded only once. J is TRBJ2-5 and V is TRBV7-2; D perhaps matches TRBD2 (6 bases). In germline, CDR1 is SGHTA, CDR2 FQGNSA. There are 13 residues in the CDR3. Trimming left V 2 bases short and J 5 bases short, with 9 bases between. DNA of the CDR3: TGTGCCAGCAGCTTACAGCGGGCGGAGACCCAGTACTTC. It specifies CASSLQRAETQYF.

The genes are TRBV19 and TRBJ2-1; 7 bases are shared with TRBD1. The ends lost 5 bases at V and 4 bases at J; junction bases unmatched: 8. Germline V CDR1 and CDR2: LNHDA, SQIVND (reference sequence). The CDR3 extends over 15 amino acids. The CDR3 DNA follows: TGTGCCAGTAGTGTTGACAGGGTGCTTTACAATGAGCAGTTCTTC. It translates to CASSVDRVLYNEQFF.

The CDR3 region is CASSVSRGGYGYTF. In nucleotides, the CDR3 is TGTGCCAGTAGTGTTTCTCGAGGAGGCTATGGCTACACCTTC. The chain uses TRBV19 and TRBJ1-2; no clear D. The germline V gene has CDR1 LNHDA and CDR2 SQIVND (reference sequence). V was pared by 5 bases and J by 4 bases, with 14 bases between. The CDR3 has 14 amino acids.

The V gene is TRBV25-1, the J gene TRBJ2-1; 14 bases line up with TRBD2. This CDR3 contains 17 residues. V lost 1 base to trimming and J lost 9 bases; unmatched junction nucleotides: 8. Germline CDR1 MGHDK, CDR2 SYGVNS. CDR3 residues: CASSESRLAGGPGEQFF. The CDR3 nucleotides are TGTGCCAGCAGTGAATCCCGACTAGCGGGGGGGCCGGGTGAGCAGTTCTTC. Filled out from reference TRBV25-1 and TRBJ2-1, the complete variable domain reads EADIYQTPRYLVIGTGKKITLECSQTMGHDKMYWYQQDPGMELHLIHYSYGVNSTEKGDLSSESTVSRIRTEHFPLTLESARPSHTSQYLCASSESRLAGGPGEQFFGPGTRLTVL.

Turning to this clone: Other DNA sequences within the sample encode an identical CDR3. The V call is TRBV9, the J call TRBJ2-7; D is perhaps TRBD2 (7 bases). The V end was cut by 3 bases, the J end by 2 bases, with 12 bases between. Germline lookup yields CDR1 SGDLS and CDR2 YYNGEE. The CDR3 consists of 14 residues. The DNA of the CDR3 is TGTGCCAGCAGCGCCAGCGGGACACCCTACGAGCAGTACTTC. Translating gives CASSASGTPYEQYF.

The chain joins TRBV10-3 to TRBJ2-1; the D gene is possibly TRBD2 (6 bases). Trimming removed 4 bases from V and 7 bases from J, with 11 bases in between. Germline lookup yields CDR1 ENHRY and CDR2 SYGVKD. The CDR3 covers 13 residues. The DNA of the CDR3 is TGTGCCATCAGTGGGGAGGCGGGTAATGAGCAGTTCTTC. Translating it yields CAISGEAGNEQFF.

The V and J genes are TRBV7-2 and TRBJ2-3; 10 bases line up with TRBD2. CDR1 is SGHTA and CDR2 is FQGNSA in the germline V gene. The CDR3 runs 17 residues. V shed 4 bases, J shed 1 base, and the junction held 8 bases outside the gene matches. The CDR3 coding sequence is TGTGCCAGCAGCTCCCTGGGAAGCGGGAGGGGCACAGATACGCAGTATTTT. Encoded protein: CASSSLGSGRGTDTQYF. Looking up the rest from reference TRBV7-2 and TRBJ2-3 gives the full variable domain: GAGVSQSPSNKVTEKGKDVELRCDPISGHTALYWYRQSLGQGLEFLIYFQGNSAPDKSGLPSDRFSAERTGGSVSTLTIQRTQQEDSAVYLCASSSLGSGRGTDTQYFGPGTRLTVL.

Concerning this clone: One junction end does not reproduce the germline sequence, and a read error may be involved. The gene calls are TRBV18 and TRBJ2-7; 15 bases map to TRBD2. The germline V gene has CDR1 KGHSH and CDR2 LQKENI. The CDR3 runs to 17 residues. The CDR3 DNA sequence: TGTGCCAGCTCAACACCTCCGGGACTAGCGGGAGGCTACGAGCAGTACTTC. Its protein is CASSTPPGLAGGYEQYF.

The rearrangement joins TRBV13 to TRBJ2-5; TRBD2 matches 8 bases. The germline CDR1 and CDR2 sequences are PRHDT and FYEKMQ (reference sequence). The CDR3 is made up of 14 amino acids. J was trimmed by 7 bases and V by 1 base; bases with no gene match: 5. The chain's CDR3 is CASSLEGSGGTQYF. CDR3 DNA sequence: TGTGCCAGCAGCTTAGAAGGGAGCGGGGGGACCCAGTACTTC.

The chain is built from TRBV9 and TRBJ2-3; 12 nucleotides line up with TRBD2. Germline-derived CDR1 and CDR2 are SGDLS and YYNGEE. The CDR3 runs 17 residues. V lost 3 bases and J lost 6; bases outside the gene matches: 11. The CDR3 region has the DNA TGTGCCAGCAGCGATACATCCGGACTAGCGGGATGGGATACGCAGTATTTT. This translates into CASSDTSGLAGWDTQYF.

The chain couples TRBV12-2 to TRBJ1-2; TRBD1 is the table's D call, not checked against the DNA. TRBV12-2 corresponds to a pseudogene. The CDR3 is 11 amino acids. The chain's CDR3 is CASRFGPGQPF. CDR3 DNA sequence: TGTGCAAGTCGCTTTGGTCCGGGACAGCCCTTC.

The rearrangement links TRBV7-3 to TRBJ2-1; 7 bases map to TRBD1. The CDR3 runs 16 residues. CDR1 and CDR2 from the germline V gene are SGHTA and FQGTGA. Trimming took 2 bases from V and 9 from J; bases not matched to a gene: 13. The DNA for the CDR3 is TGTGCCAGCAGCTTAGCCCCGAGACAGGGCCAGGGTGAGCAGTTCTTC. Amino acid sequence: CASSLAPRQGQGEQFF.

This chain links TRBV28 with TRBJ2-7, with no clear D. Looked up from germline, CDR1 is MDHEN and CDR2 is SYDVKM. The germline V and J ends were trimmed by 6 bases and 0 bases, with 9 bases remaining between them. The CDR3 runs 13 residues. CDR3 DNA: TGTGCCAGCAGCGCACCAGGCTCCTACGAGCAGTACTTC. Its translation: CASSAPGSYEQYF.

This chain joins TRBV6-5 and TRBJ1-2; 7 bases agree with TRBD1. The CDR3 runs 13 residues. J lost 4 bases, V lost 10 bases, and 9 bases had no gene match. Germline V lookup: CDR1 MNHEY, CDR2 SVGAGI. Written as DNA, the CDR3 is TGTGCCACCCGGATAGGGGGCGGCTATGGCTACACCTTC. It codes for CATRIGGGYGYTF.

The chain is built from TRBV5-6 and TRBJ2-7; 8 bases are shared with TRBD1. V shed 4 bases, J shed 4 bases, and the junction held 22 bases outside the gene matches. The CDR3 is made up of 19 amino acids. The germline V gene has CDR1 SGHDT and CDR2 YYEEEE. The CDR3 sequence is CASSLLGQGAQTSAYEQYF. CDR3 DNA sequence: TGTGCCAGCAGCCTCTTGGGGCAGGGGGCGCAAACGTCCGCGTACGAGCAGTACTTC.

This chain joins TRBV27 and TRBJ2-5; no clear D gene. The tail of the sequence fits TRBJ2-7 better, so the J call may be wrong. Germline V gene data show CDR1 as MNHEY and CDR2 as SMNVEV (reference sequence). This CDR3 is built from 13 residues. The CDR3 reads CASSSQNSYEQYF. CDR3 coding DNA: TGTGCCAGCAGTTCCCAAAACTCCTACGAGCAGTACTTC.